Shown below are 29 T cell receptor beta chains from a single sample sequenced in a study of blood T cell repertoires in COVID-19. TCRdb keeps only in-frame clones here, not all; method: immunoSEQ multiplex PCR. The sample lists around 110,000 clones; approximately 82% were seen once. The sequenced sample was peripheral blood. The receptors were gathered from an older man with active or convalescent COVID-19.

V gene TRBV7-9 combines with J gene TRBJ2-1; 12 positions match TRBD2. The trim removed 4 bases at V and 10 bases at J, leaving 11 bases unmatched. Germline V CDR1 and CDR2: SEHNR, FQNEAQ (reference sequence). The CDR3 has 16 amino acids. The CDR3 loop is CASSSSRLAGAGEQFF. As DNA, the CDR3 is TGTGCCAGCAGCTCATCCCGACTAGCGGGAGCGGGGGAGCAGTTCTTC.

The chain links TRBV27 to TRBJ2-5; D is perhaps TRBD2 (5 bases). This CDR3 contains 14 residues. With 9 bases removed from V and 4 bases from J, the gap between germline ends came to 18 bases. Germline V CDR1 and CDR2: MNHEY, SMNVEV (reference sequence). The DNA of the CDR3 is TGTGCCAGGAGACTACAATCCTCCGTAGAGACCCAGTACTTC. Translation: CARRLQSSVETQYF.

This chain joins TRBV7-9 and TRBJ1-4, with no clear D. V was clipped by 5 bases and J by 5 bases, with 9 bases between them. CDR3 length: 13 residues. CDR1 is SEHNR and CDR2 is FQNEAQ in the germline V gene (reference sequence). The CDR3 loop is CASSPFPNEKLFF. As DNA, the CDR3 is TGTGCCAGCAGCCCCTTCCCCAATGAAAAACTGTTTTTT. The full variable domain, its missing parts supplied by reference TRBV7-9 and TRBJ1-4, is DTGVSQNPRHKITKRGQNVTFRCDPISEHNRLYWYRQTLGQGPEFLTYFQNEAQLEKSRLLSDRFSAERPKGSFSTLEIQRTEQGDSAMYLCASSPFPNEKLFFGSGTQLSVL.

The rearrangement joins TRBV30 to TRBJ1-6, with 7 positions matching TRBD1. The germline V gene encodes CDR1 GTSNPN and CDR2 SVGIG (reference sequence). V trimming: 3 bases; J trimming: 4 bases; junction bases outside the gene matches: 6. The CDR3 contains 15 residues. The CDR3: CAWSAPGQYNSPLHF. The CDR3 DNA reads TGTGCCTGGAGCGCCCCGGGACAGTATAATTCACCCCTCCACTTT.

V is TRBV20-1 and J is TRBJ1-1, with TRBD1 identical over 7 bases. The V gene end was trimmed by 3 bases and the J gene end by 5 bases; junction bases not matched to a gene: 3. The CDR3 is 12 amino acids. Germline lookup yields CDR1 DFQATT and CDR2 SNEGSKA (reference sequence). The CDR3 nucleotides read TGCAGTGCTAGTCCAGGGGGTACTGAAGCTTTCTTT. Protein: CSASPGGTEAFF.

This clone was observed a handful of times. The V gene is TRBV9, the J gene TRBJ1-2; no definite D call. The germline CDR1 and CDR2 sequences are SGDLS and YYNGEE. Between the trimmed V and J ends, which lost 0 bases and 4 bases, there was a span of 7 bases. The CDR3 is 13 amino acids. The CDR3 sequence: CASSVGQIYGYTF. The CDR3 bases are TGTGCCAGCAGCGTAGGGCAGATCTATGGCTACACCTTC. Full variable domain (rest looked up from reference TRBV9 and TRBJ1-2): DSGVTQTPKHLITATGQRVTLRCSPRSGDLSVYWYQQSLDQGLQFLIQYYNGEERAKGNILERFSAQQFPDLHSELNLSSLELGDSALYFCASSVGQIYGYTFGSGTRLTVV.

V usage is TRBV7-8 and J usage is TRBJ1-1; 8 nucleotides agree with TRBD1. Germline V gene lookup returns CDR1 SGHVS and CDR2 FQNEAQ. V lost 5 bases and J lost 4; bases outside the gene matches: 9. The CDR3 is 15 amino acids. In nucleotides, the CDR3 is TGTGCCAGCAGCGACCATGTGGACAGGGTCACTGAAGCTTTCTTT. Encoded protein: CASSDHVDRVTEAFF. The full variable domain, with the rest looked up from reference TRBV7-8 and TRBJ1-1, is GAGVSQSPRYKVAKRGQDVALRCDPISGHVSLFWYQQALGQGPEFLTYFQNEAQLDKSGLPSDRFFAERPEGSVSTLKIQRTQQEDSAVYLCASSDHVDRVTEAFFGQGTRLTVV.

As DNA, the CDR3 is TGTGCCAGCAGCTTAGGGGGGACAGCACCGACCCAGTACTTC. This encodes CASSLGGTAPTQYF. V usage is TRBV7-9 and J usage is TRBJ2-5; TRBD1 aligns across 7 bases. CDR1 is SEHNR and CDR2 is FQNEAQ in the germline V gene (reference sequence). V lost 1 base and J lost 7; bases outside the gene matches: 6. The CDR3 runs to 14 residues. Full variable domain (missing parts from reference TRBV7-9 and TRBJ2-5): DTGVSQNPRHKITKRGQNVTFRCDPISEHNRLYWYRQTLGQGPEFLTYFQNEAQLEKSRLLSDRFSAERPKGSFSTLEIQRTEQGDSAMYLCASSLGGTAPTQYFGPGTRLLVL.

The chain couples TRBV28 to TRBJ2-1; TRBD2 might be the D (6 bases). The V end lost 8 bases, the J end lost 4 bases, and 15 bases lay between the germline ends. The germline gives CDR1 MDHEN, CDR2 SYDVKM. This CDR3 has 14 amino acids. CDR3 DNA sequence: TGTGCCAGCGAGGACGGGAGTGTTTACAATGAGCAGTTCTTC. Translating gives CASEDGSVYNEQFF.

For the CDR3, the DNA is TGTGCCAGCAGCCCGTCTAGCGTGGAGCAGTACTTC. It specifies CASSPSSVEQYF. The chain recombines TRBV3-1 (or the pseudogene TRBV3-2) with TRBJ2-7, with D tentatively TRBD2 (6 bases). CDR3 size: 12 residues. V was pared by 4 bases and J by 7 bases, with 11 bases between. Germline V gene lookup returns CDR1 LGHDT and CDR2 YNNKEL (reference sequence).

The chain has TRBV5-1 and TRBJ2-7, with D possibly matching TRBD2 (6 bases). The CDR3 runs to 15 residues. Per the germline V gene, CDR1 is SGHRS and CDR2 is YFSETQ. The germline V and J ends were trimmed by 4 bases and 0 bases, with 14 bases remaining between them. CDR3 amino acids: CASSTLATASYEQYF. Written as DNA, the CDR3 is TGCGCCAGCAGCACTCTAGCGACAGCCTCCTACGAGCAGTACTTC.

V and J are TRBV28 and TRBJ1-1; the D is unclear. CDR3 length: 14 amino acids. Deletions cut 4 bases from V and 1 base from J, with 10 bases between. Germline V CDR1 and CDR2: MDHEN, SYDVKM. The CDR3 sequence: CASSSPLKNTEAFF. CDR3 coding DNA: TGTGCCAGCAGTTCCCCTTTAAAGAACACTGAAGCTTTCTTT.

The J gene is TRBJ1-3, the V gene TRBV10-3; D is perhaps TRBD1 (6 bases). Per the germline V gene, CDR1 is ENHRY and CDR2 is SYGVKD. The CDR3 totals 15 residues. With 6 bases removed from V and 4 bases from J, the gap between germline ends came to 16 bases. The CDR3: CAISPTQGYGNTIYF. Here the CDR3 DNA reads TGTGCCATCAGCCCAACCCAGGGGTACGGAAACACCATATATTTT.

The genes are TRBV29-1 and TRBJ1-2; the D is unclear. The CDR3 spans 11 residues. Per the germline V gene, CDR1 is SQVTM and CDR2 is ANQGSEA. V gave up 2 bases and J gave up 8 bases, with 9 bases separating them. CDR3 loop: CSVELRGGYTF. CDR3 sequence (DNA): TGCAGCGTTGAACTAAGAGGAGGCTACACCTTC.

The gene calls are TRBV7-3 and TRBJ1-2, with 11 nucleotides matching TRBD1. CDR1 is SGHTA, CDR2 FQGTGA, per germline. J gave up 7 bases and V 5 bases, and 6 bases lay outside the gene matches. CDR3 length equals 14 residues. CDR3 sequence reads: CASSGRTGGSGYTF. CDR3 DNA sequence: TGTGCCAGCAGCGGAAGGACAGGGGGCTCTGGCTACACCTTC. Together with reference TRBV7-3 and TRBJ1-2, the CDR3 gives the full variable domain: GAGVSQTPSNKVTEKGKYVELRCDPISGHTALYWYRQSLGQGPEFLIYFQGTGAADDSGLPNDRFFAVRPEGSVSTLKIQRTERGDSAVYLCASSGRTGGSGYTFGSGTRLTVV.

The chain joins TRBV11-1 to TRBJ1-6; D is perhaps TRBD1 (6 bases). This CDR3 comprises 15 residues. Trimming shortened V by 0 bases and J by 5 bases, and 8 bases separated the two germline ends. The V gene's germline CDR1 is SGHAT and CDR2 FQDESV (reference sequence). The CDR3 sequence: CASSLAQGNNSPLHF. The CDR3 bases are TGTGCCAGCAGCTTAGCCCAGGGGAATAATTCACCCCTCCACTTT.

Remarks on this clone: An end of the junction differs from the germline gene, which may be a read error. J is TRBJ2-7 and V is TRBV19; D remains ambiguous. Germline V gene sequence: CDR1 LNHDA, CDR2 SQIVND (reference sequence). The CDR3 is 15 residues long. DNA of the CDR3: TGTGCCAGTAGTGACCCGCGGCTCTTGTCCTACGGGCAGTACTTC. It is translated as CASSDPRLLSYGQYF.

This rearrangement joins TRBV19 to TRBJ2-5; TRBD1 matches at 7 bases. Germline V CDR1 and CDR2: LNHDA, SQIVND (reference sequence). The CDR3 runs to 15 residues. J was trimmed by 1 base and V by 1 base; bases with no gene match: 3. The CDR3 is CASSIADRAQETQYF. The CDR3 DNA sequence: TGTGCCAGTAGTATAGCCGACAGGGCCCAAGAGACCCAGTACTTC.

The V and J genes are TRBV7-9 and TRBJ1-2, with a tentative D call TRBD1 (6 bases). V gave up 0 bases and J gave up 7 bases, with 15 bases separating them. This CDR3 is 15 amino acids long. Germline CDR1 SEHNR, CDR2 FQNEAQ (reference sequence). CDR3 sequence (DNA): TGTGCCAGCAGCTTAGCTAGGGACACGGATGGTGGCTACACCTTC. Residues: CASSLARDTDGGYTF.

This chain connects TRBV3-1 (or the pseudogene TRBV3-2) to TRBJ2-7, with 10 nucleotides matching TRBD2. The germline V gene encodes CDR1 LGHDT and CDR2 YNNKEL (reference sequence). The CDR3 has 17 residues. The junction had 10 bases not matched to a gene; V was cut back by 4 bases and J by 1 base. The CDR3 DNA reads as TGTGCCAGCAGCCTTCGGGGGGATAGCGGGAGGTCCTACGAGCAGTACTTC. Protein: CASSLRGDSGRSYEQYF.

The chain carries TRBV19 and TRBJ2-5; D remains ambiguous. The V end was cut by 3 bases, the J end by 5 bases, with 10 bases between. The CDR3 extends over 13 amino acids. The germline V gene encodes CDR1 LNHDA and CDR2 SQIVND (reference sequence). CDR3 nucleotide sequence: TGTGCCAGTAGTATGGGTCGGAGTGAGACCCAGTACTTC. Translated, it gives CASSMGRSETQYF. The whole variable domain, remainder taken from reference TRBV19 and TRBJ2-5, is DGGITQSPKYLFRKEGQNVTLSCEQNLNHDAMYWYRQDPGQGLRLIYYSQIVNDFQKGDIAEGYSVSREKKESFPLTVTSAQKNPTAFYLCASSMGRSETQYFGPGTRLLVL.

The chain carries TRBV5-1 and TRBJ2-2, with TRBD1 identical over 7 bases. The junction had 7 bases not matched to a gene; V was cut back by 4 bases and J by 1 base. Germline values: CDR1 SGHRS, CDR2 YFSETQ. The CDR3 sequence is 16 residues long. The CDR3 DNA is TGCGCCAGCAGCAGACAGGGAAATAAGAACACCGGGGAGCTGTTTTTT. It encodes CASSRQGNKNTGELFF.

This chain uses TRBV4-1 with TRBJ1-2; TRBD1 aligns across 9 bases. The CDR3 is 16 amino acids. Per germline, CDR1 MGHRA and CDR2 YSYEKL. V lost 1 base to trimming and J lost 5 bases; unmatched junction nucleotides: 8. The CDR3 region is CASSQAAGQGQYGYTF. In DNA, the CDR3 is TGCGCCAGCAGCCAAGCCGCCGGACAGGGGCAATATGGCTACACCTTC.

The V and J genes are TRBV5-1 and TRBJ2-1; D call uncertain. Deletions cut 4 bases from V and 7 bases from J, with 12 bases between. The germline CDR1 and CDR2 sequences are SGHRS and YFSETQ. This CDR3 contains 13 residues. The CDR3 DNA is TGCGCCAGCAGCCCCTGGCTGGAGAATGAGCAGTTCTTC. Translating it yields CASSPWLENEQFF.

This clone was recorded a few times. The rearrangement joins TRBV11-2 to TRBJ1-3; 10 positions match TRBD1. CDR1 is SGHAT, CDR2 FQNNGV, per germline. Losses at the gene ends were 5 bases for V and 3 bases for J; bases not matched to a gene: 4. The CDR3 runs to 15 residues. CDR3 nucleotide sequence: TGTGCCAGCAGCCTGACAGGGGGCTATGGAAACACCATATATTTT. Its translation is CASSLTGGYGNTIYF.

V and J are TRBV3-1 (or the pseudogene TRBV3-2) and TRBJ1-3; D call uncertain. There are 16 residues in the CDR3. Trimming cost V 1 base and J 0 bases, with 10 bases left between them. Germline V lookup: CDR1 LGHDT, CDR2 YNNKEL (reference sequence). The CDR3 region is CASSQVPASSGNTIYF. CDR3 DNA sequence: TGTGCCAGCAGCCAAGTGCCAGCTAGCTCTGGAAACACCATATATTTT.

The V gene is TRBV18, the J gene TRBJ1-1; 8 positions match TRBD1. CDR1 and CDR2 from the germline V gene are KGHSH and LQKENI. Losses at the gene ends were 6 bases for V and 5 bases for J; bases not matched to a gene: 8. The CDR3 spans 14 residues. CDR3 in amino acids: CASSLKRQGTEAFF. The DNA for the CDR3 is TGTGCCAGCTCCCTAAAGAGACAGGGGACTGAAGCTTTCTTT.

J is TRBJ1-2 and V is TRBV12-3 or TRBV12-4, with TRBD1 as a possible D gene (5 bases). CDR3 length: 12 residues. Trimming stripped 0 bases from V and 9 bases from J, with 8 bases between. The CDR3 spells CASSLAGGSYTF. The CDR3 coding sequence is TGTGCCAGCAGTTTAGCGGGGGGGAGCTACACCTTC.

The V gene is TRBV7-9, the J gene TRBJ1-4, with TRBD1 identical over 8 bases. The ends lost 2 bases at V and 6 bases at J; junction bases unmatched: 2. Per the germline V gene, CDR1 is SEHNR and CDR2 is FQNEAQ (reference sequence). This CDR3 is built from 14 residues. The CDR3 spells CASSLTGGDEKLFF. The CDR3 nucleotides read TGTGCCAGCAGCTTAACAGGGGGAGATGAAAAACTGTTTTTT.